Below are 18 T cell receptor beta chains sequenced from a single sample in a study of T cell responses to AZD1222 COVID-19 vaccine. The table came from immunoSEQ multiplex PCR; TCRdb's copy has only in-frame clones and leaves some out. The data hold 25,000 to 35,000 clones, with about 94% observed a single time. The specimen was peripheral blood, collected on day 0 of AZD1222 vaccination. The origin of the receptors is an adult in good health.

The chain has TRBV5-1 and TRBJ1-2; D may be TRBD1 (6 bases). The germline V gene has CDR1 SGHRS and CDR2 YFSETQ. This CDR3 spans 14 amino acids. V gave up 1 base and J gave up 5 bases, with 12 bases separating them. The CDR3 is CASSLSYRAYGYTF. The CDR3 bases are TGCGCCAGCAGCTTGTCATACAGGGCTTATGGCTACACCTTC.

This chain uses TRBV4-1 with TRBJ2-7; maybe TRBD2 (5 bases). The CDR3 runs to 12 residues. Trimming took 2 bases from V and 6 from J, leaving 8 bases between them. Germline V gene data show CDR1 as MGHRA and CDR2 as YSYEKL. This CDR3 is CASSQPRGEQYF. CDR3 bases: TGCGCCAGCAGCCAACCCCGGGGCGAGCAGTACTTC.

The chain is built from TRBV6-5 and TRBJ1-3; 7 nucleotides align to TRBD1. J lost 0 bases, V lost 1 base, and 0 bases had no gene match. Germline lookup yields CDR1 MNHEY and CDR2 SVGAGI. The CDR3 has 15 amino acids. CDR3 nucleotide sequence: TGTGCCAGCAGTTACTGGACAGGCTCTGGAAACACCATATATTTT. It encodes CASSYWTGSGNTIYF.

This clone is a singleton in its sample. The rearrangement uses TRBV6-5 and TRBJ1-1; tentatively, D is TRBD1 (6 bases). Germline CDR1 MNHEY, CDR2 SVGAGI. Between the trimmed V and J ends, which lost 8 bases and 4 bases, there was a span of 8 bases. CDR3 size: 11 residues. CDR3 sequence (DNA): TGTGCCAGCTCCAGGGGCACTGAAGCTTTCTTT. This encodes CASSRGTEAFF.

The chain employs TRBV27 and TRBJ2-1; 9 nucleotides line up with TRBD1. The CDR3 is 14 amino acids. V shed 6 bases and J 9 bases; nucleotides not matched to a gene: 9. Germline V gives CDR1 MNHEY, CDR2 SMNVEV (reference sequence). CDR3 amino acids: CASRRDREWTEQFF. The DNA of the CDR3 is TGTGCCAGCAGGAGGGACAGGGAGTGGACTGAGCAGTTCTTC.

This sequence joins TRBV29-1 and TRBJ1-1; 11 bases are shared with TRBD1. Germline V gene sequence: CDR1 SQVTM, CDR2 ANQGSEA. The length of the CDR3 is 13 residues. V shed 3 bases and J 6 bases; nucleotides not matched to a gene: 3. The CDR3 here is CSVDLGQGAEAFF. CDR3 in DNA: TGCAGCGTTGATCTGGGACAGGGGGCTGAAGCTTTCTTT.

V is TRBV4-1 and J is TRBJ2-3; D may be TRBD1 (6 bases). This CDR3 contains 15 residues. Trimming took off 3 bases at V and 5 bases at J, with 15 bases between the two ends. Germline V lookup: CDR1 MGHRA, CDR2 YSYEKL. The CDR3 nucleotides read TGCGCCAGCAGCCACCACCCTGAGGGGGAAGATACGCAGTATTTT. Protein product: CASSHHPEGEDTQYF.

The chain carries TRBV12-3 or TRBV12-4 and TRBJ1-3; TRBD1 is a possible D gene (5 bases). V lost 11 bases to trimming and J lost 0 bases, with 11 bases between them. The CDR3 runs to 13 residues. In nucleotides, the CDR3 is TGTGCCCTTCGGGGGTACTCTGGAAACACCATATATTTT. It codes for CALRGYSGNTIYF.

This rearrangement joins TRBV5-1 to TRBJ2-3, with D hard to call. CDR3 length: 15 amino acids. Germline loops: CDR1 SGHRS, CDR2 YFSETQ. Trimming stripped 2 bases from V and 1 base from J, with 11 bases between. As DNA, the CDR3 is TGCGCCAGCAGCTTTGTCAGGATGGGCACAGATACGCAGTATTTT. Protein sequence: CASSFVRMGTDTQYF. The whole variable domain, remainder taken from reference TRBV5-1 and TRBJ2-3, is KAGVTQTPRYLIKTRGQQVTLSCSPISGHRSVSWYQQTPGQGLQFLFEYFSETQRNKGNFPGRFSGRQFSNSRSEMNVSTLELGDSALYLCASSFVRMGTDTQYFGPGTRLTVL.

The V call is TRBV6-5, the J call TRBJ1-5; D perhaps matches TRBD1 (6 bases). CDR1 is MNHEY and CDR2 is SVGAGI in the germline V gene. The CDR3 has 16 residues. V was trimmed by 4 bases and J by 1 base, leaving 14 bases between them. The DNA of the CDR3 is TGTGCCAGCAGTTTCGGACAGTCTCAAAGCAATCAGCCCCAGCATTTT. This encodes CASSFGQSQSNQPQHF.

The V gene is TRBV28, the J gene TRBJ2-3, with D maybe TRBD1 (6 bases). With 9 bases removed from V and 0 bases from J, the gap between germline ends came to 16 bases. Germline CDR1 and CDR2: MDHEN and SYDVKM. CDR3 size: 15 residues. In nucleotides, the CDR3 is TGTGCCAGTAGTGGACAGACCTCTAGCACAGATACGCAGTATTTT. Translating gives CASSGQTSSTDTQYF.

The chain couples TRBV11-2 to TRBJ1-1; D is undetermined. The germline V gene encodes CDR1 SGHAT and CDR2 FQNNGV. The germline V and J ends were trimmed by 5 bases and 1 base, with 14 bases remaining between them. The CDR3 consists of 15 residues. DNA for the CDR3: TGTGCCAGCAGCACCTGGACCGTCGGGAACACTGAAGCTTTCTTT. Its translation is CASSTWTVGNTEAFF.

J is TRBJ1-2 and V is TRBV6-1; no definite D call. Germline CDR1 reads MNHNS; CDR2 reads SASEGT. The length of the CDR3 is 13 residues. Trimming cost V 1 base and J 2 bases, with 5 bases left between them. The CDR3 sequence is CASSEEGNYGYTF. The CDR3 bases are TGTGCCAGCAGTGAAGAGGGAAACTATGGCTACACCTTC.

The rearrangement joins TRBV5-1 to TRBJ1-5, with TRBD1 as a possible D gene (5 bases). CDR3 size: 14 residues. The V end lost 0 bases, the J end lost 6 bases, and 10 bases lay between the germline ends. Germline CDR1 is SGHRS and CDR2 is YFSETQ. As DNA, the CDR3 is TGCGCCAGCAGCTTGGACGGGGGGAGTCAGCCCCAGCATTTT. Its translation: CASSLDGGSQPQHF.

CDR3 DNA sequence: TGCGCCAGCAGTAGGGGGGACGCGGGCACTGAAGCTTTCTTT. The encoded protein is CASSRGDAGTEAFF. The chain has TRBV10-1 and TRBJ1-1, with D perhaps TRBD1 (6 bases). This CDR3 is built from 14 residues. V gave up 5 bases and J gave up 4 bases, with 14 bases separating them. CDR1 is WNHNN, CDR2 SYGVQD, per germline (reference sequence).

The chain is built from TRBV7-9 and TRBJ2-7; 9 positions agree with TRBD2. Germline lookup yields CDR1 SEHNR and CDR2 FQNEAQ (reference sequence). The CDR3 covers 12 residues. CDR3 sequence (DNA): TGTGCTAGCGGGAGAGGGGAGGACGAGCAGTACTTC. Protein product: CASGRGEDEQYF.

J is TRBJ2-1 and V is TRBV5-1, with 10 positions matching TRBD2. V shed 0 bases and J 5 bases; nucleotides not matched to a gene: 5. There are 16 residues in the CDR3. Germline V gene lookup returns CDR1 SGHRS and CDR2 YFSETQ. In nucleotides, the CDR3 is TGCGCCAGCAGCTTGGGGACTAGCGGCAAGCACAATGAGCAGTTCTTC. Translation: CASSLGTSGKHNEQFF. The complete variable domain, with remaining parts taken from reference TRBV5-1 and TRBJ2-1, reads KAGVTQTPRYLIKTRGQQVTLSCSPISGHRSVSWYQQTPGQGLQFLFEYFSETQRNKGNFPGRFSGRQFSNSRSEMNVSTLELGDSALYLCASSLGTSGKHNEQFFGPGTRLTVL.

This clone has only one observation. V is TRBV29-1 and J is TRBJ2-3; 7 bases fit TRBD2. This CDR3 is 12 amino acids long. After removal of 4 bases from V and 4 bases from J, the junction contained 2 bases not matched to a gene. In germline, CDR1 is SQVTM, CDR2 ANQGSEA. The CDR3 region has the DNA TGCAGCGTTGGGGGAGGGTCAGATACGCAGTATTTT. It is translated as CSVGGGSDTQYF.